This TCR beta chain derives from a study of sequential checkpoint blockade in melanoma. At the level of the study: First-line arms were nivolumab then ipilimumab, or the reverse, randomized 1:1. TCRβ was sequenced from DNA of some 89 pretreatment tumors. Maintenance nivolumab came after either treatment sequence.

Treatment here: randomized to nivolumab then ipilimumab (arm A) or the reverse (arm B). Patients had received no earlier DNA-damaging chemotherapy. Profiled with immunoSEQ multiplex PCR; TCRdb holds only in-frame clones, not every one. The repertoire holds some 1,300 clones, with approximately 18% as singletons. Germline assignment: CDR1 LNHDA and CDR2 SQIVND (reference sequence). This CDR3 is 18 amino acids long. With V trimmed by 1 base and J by 7 bases, 11 bases remained unmatched. Here the sequenced sample was tumor tissue (inferred from file names), taken from a patient given nivolumab and ipilimumab in sequence. The clonotype was recovered from a human donor with melanoma. This chain uses TRBV19 with TRBJ2-1; 12 nucleotides match TRBD2. The CDR3 region has the DNA TGTGCCAGTAGTATAGGTTCCCTAGCGGGGGGGCAGCAGAATGAGCAGTTCTTC. As protein: CASSIGSLAGGQQNEQFF.